This TCR beta chain was profiled in a study of OX40 agonist ivuxolimab in advanced cancers. Overall study context: Patients' therapy was ivuxolimab, an antibody that acts as an agonist of OX40 (CD134).

As concerns this clone: Its antigen is currently unknown.

Sequencing used immunoSEQ multiplex PCR; TCRdb keeps in-frame clones, though not all of them. Of about 62,000 clones in the sample, approximately 91% are singletons; the top ten hold 0.25% to 0.3%. From germline, CDR1 is SGDLS and CDR2 YYNGEE. V shed 0 bases and J 7 bases; nucleotides not matched to a gene: 8. The CDR3 totals 16 residues. General observations from the study: Expanded clones were, on average, more numerous among CD8+ T cells than CD4+.

The sequenced sample was CD4+ or CD8+ T cells sorted from blood, obtained in a trial of the OX40 agonist ivuxolimab. This clonotype was sampled from an adult with an advanced solid tumor such as melanoma, head and neck, liver or kidney cancer. The genes are TRBV9 and TRBJ2-2, with 8 bases aligning to TRBD1. The CDR3 nucleotides read TGTGCCAGCAGCGTAGCAAGGGACAGGATCGGCGGGGAGCTGTTTTTT. Its translation is CASSVARDRIGGELFF.